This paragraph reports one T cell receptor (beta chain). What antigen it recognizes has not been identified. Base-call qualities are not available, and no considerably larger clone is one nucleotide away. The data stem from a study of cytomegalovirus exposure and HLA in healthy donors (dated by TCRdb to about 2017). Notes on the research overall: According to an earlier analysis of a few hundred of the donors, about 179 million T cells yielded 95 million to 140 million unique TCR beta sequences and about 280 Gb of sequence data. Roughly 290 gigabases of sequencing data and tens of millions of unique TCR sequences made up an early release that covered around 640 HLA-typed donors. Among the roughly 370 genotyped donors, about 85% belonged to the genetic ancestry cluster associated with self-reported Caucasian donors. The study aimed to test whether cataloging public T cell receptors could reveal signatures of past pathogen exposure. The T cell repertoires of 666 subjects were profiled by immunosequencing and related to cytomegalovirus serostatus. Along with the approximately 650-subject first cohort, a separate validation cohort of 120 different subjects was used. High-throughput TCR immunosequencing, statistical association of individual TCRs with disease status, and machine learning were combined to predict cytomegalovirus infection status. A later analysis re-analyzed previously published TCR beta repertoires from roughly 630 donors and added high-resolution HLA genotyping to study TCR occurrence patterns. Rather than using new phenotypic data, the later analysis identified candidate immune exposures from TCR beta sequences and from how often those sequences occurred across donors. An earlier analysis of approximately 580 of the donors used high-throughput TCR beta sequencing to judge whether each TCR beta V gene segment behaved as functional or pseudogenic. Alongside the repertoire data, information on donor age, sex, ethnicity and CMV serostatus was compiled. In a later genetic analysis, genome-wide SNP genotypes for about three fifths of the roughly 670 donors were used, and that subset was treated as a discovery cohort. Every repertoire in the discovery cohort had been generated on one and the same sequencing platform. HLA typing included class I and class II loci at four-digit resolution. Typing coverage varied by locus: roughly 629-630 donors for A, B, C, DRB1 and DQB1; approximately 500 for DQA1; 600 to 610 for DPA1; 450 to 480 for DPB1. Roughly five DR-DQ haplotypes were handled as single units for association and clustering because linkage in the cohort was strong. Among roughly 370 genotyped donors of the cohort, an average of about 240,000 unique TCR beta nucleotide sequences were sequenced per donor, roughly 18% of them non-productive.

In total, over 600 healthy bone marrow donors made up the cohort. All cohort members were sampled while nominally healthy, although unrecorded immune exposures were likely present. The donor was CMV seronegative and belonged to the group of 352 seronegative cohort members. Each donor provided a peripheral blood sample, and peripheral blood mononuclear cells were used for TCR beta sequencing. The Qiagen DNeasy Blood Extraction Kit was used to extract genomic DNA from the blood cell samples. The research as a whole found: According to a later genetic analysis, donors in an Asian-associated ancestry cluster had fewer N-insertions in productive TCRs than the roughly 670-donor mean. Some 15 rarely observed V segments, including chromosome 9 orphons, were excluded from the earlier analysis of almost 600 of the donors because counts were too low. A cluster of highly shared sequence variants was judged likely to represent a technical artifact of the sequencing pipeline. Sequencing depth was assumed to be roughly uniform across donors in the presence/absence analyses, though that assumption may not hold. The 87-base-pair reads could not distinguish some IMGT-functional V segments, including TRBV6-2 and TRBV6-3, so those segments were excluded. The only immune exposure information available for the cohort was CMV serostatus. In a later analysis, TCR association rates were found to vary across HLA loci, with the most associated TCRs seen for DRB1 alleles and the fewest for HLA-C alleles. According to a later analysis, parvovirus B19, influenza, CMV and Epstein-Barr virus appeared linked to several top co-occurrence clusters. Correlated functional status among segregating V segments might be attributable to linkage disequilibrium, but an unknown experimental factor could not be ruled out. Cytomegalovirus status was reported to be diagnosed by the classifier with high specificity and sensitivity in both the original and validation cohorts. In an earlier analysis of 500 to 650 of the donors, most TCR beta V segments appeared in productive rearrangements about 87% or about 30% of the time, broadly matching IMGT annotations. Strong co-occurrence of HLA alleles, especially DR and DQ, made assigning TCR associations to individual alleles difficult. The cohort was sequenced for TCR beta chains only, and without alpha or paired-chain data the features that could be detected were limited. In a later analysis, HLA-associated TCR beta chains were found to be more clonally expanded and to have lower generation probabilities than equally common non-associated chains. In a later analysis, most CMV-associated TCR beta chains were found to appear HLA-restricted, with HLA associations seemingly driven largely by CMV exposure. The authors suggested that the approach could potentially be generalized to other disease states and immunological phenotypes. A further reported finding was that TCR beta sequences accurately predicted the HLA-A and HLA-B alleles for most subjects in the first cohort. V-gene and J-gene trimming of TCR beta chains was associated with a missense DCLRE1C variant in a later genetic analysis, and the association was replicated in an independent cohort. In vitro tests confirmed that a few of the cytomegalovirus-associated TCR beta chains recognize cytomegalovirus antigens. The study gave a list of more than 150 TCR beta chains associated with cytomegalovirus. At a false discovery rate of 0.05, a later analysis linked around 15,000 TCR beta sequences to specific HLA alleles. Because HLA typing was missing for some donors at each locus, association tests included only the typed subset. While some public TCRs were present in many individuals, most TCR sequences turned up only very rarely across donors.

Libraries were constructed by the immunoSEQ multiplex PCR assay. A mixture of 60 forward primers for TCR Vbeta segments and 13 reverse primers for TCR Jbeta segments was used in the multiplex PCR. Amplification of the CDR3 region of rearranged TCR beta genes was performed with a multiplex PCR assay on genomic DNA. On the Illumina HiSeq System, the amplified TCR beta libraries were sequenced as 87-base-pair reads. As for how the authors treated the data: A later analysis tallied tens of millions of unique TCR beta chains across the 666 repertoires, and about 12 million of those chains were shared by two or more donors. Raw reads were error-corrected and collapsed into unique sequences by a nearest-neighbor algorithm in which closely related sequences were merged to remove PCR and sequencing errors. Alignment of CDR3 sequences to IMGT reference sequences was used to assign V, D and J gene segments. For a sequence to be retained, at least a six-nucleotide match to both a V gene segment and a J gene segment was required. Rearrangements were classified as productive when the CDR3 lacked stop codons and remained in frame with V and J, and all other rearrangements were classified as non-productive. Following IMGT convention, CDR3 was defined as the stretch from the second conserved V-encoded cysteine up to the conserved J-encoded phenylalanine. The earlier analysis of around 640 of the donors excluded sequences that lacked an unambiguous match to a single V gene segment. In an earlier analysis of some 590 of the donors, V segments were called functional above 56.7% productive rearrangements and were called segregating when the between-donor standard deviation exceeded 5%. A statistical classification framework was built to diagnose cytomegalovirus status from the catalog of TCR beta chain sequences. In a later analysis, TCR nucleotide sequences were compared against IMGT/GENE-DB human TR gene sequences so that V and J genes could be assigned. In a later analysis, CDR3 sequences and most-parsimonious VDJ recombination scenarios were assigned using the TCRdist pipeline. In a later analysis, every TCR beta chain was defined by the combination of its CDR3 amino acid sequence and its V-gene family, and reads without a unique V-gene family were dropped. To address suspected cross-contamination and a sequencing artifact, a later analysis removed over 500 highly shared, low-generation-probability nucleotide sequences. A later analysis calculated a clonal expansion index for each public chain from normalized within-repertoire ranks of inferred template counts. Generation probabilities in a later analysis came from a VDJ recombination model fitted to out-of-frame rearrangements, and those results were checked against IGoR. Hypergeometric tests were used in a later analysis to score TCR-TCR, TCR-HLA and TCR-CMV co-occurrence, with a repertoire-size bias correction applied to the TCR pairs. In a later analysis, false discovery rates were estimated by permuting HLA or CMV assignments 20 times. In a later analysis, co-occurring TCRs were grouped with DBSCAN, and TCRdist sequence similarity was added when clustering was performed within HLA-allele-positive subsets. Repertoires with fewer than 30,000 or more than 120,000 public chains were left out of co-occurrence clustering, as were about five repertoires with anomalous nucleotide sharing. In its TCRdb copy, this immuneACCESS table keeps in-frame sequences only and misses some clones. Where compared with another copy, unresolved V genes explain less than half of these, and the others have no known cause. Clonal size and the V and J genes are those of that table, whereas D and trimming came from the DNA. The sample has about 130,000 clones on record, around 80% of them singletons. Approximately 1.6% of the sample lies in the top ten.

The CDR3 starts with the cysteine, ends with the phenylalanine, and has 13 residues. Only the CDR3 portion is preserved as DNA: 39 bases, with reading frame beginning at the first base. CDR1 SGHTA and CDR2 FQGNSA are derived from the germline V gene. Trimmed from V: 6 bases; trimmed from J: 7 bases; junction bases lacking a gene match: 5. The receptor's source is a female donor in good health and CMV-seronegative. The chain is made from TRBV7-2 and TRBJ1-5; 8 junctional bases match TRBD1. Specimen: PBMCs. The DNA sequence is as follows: TGTGCCAGCAGTAAGGACAGGGACCAGCCCCAGCATTTT. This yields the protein CASSKDRDQPQHF.